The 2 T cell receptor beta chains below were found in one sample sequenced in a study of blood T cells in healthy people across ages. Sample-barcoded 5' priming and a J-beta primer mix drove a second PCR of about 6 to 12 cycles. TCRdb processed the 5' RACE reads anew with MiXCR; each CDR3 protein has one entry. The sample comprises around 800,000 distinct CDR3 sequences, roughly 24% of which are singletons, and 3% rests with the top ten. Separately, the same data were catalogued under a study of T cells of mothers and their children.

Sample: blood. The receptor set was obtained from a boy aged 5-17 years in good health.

CDR3 protein: CASSYSAGYPDNEQFF. The CDR3 coding sequence is TGTGCCAGCAGTTACTCTGCCGGATACCCAGACAATGAGCAGTTCTTC. This rearrangement joins TRBV6-6 to TRBJ2-1, with unresolved D. The CDR3 has 16 amino acids. Germline CDR1 is MNHNY and CDR2 is SVGAGI (reference sequence). The V gene lost 0 bases and the J gene lost 5 bases, with 14 bases spanning the gap.

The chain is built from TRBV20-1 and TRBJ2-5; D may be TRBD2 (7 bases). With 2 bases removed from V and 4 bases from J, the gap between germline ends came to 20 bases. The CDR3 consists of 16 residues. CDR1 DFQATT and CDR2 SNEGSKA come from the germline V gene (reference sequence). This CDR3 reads CSARRTGSGGVETQYF. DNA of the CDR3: TGCAGTGCTAGACGAACAGGGTCGGGGGGCGTAGAGACCCAGTACTTC.